Below are 25 T cell receptor beta chains sequenced from a single sample in a study of T cell responses to AZD1222 COVID-19 vaccine (dated by TCRdb to about 2021). The time point label, as the study defines it: baseline before first vaccination. The library was produced with the immunoSEQ multiplex PCR assay. TCRdb re-hosts the immuneACCESS table, in-frame sequences only. Its copies lack some clones; in the studies checked, an unresolved V gene accounts for under half of them, and the cause for the rest is not known. The sample includes around 110,000 clones, with around 88% observed a single time. The top ten clones comprise about 10% of the sample. Sequenced material: peripheral blood, taken on day 0 of AZD1222 vaccination. Source of these receptors: an adult in good health.

The chain employs TRBV27 and TRBJ1-6; D unresolved. The CDR3 loop spans 14 amino acids. Germline V gene data show CDR1 as MNHEY and CDR2 as SMNVEV (reference sequence). V lost 4 bases and J lost 10, with 14 bases in between. CDR3 coding DNA: TGTGCCAGCAGTTCCCGTCACGGCGGGTCACCCCTCCACTTT. It yields the protein CASSSRHGGSPLHF.

This chain joins TRBV28 and TRBJ2-1, with D perhaps matching TRBD1 (5 bases). Germline loops: CDR1 MDHEN, CDR2 SYDVKM. The CDR3 extends over 13 amino acids. The V gene lost 6 bases and the J gene lost 3 bases, with 9 bases spanning the gap. In DNA form, the CDR3 reads TGTGCCAGCAGGGTTGACAGCTACAATGAGCAGTTCTTC. Its translation: CASRVDSYNEQFF.

This clone was counted a single time. This CDR3 is CASSRASSAVSGNTIYF. CDR3 in DNA: TGTGCCAGCAGCCGGGCATCCAGCGCGGTTTCTGGAAACACCATATATTTT. The rearrangement uses TRBV3-1 (or the pseudogene TRBV3-2) and TRBJ1-3; no firm D call. The germline CDR1 and CDR2 sequences are LGHDT and YNNKEL (reference sequence). V was shortened by 4 bases and J by 1 base, with 17 bases between the two germline ends. The CDR3 loop spans 17 amino acids.

This clone came up a few times. The DNA for the CDR3 is TGCGCCAGCAGCTTGGAGGGGGCATACGAGCAGTACTTC. Amino acids: CASSLEGAYEQYF. This chain links TRBV5-1 with TRBJ2-7; 7 positions agree with TRBD1. V trimming: 0 bases; J trimming: 4 bases; junction bases outside the gene matches: 1. This CDR3 has 13 residues. Germline V CDR1 and CDR2: SGHRS, YFSETQ.

The rearrangement joins TRBV6-5 to TRBJ2-3, with D maybe TRBD1 (5 bases). In germline, CDR1 is MNHEY, CDR2 SVGAGI. The CDR3 spans 13 residues. Trimming left V 6 bases short and J 1 base short, with 8 bases between. CDR3 in amino acids: CASRWGRTDTQYF. As DNA, the CDR3 is TGTGCCAGCAGATGGGGCCGCACAGATACGCAGTATTTT.

The rearrangement joins TRBV7-3 to TRBJ2-5, with 10 bases matching TRBD1. V was pared by 4 bases and J by 4 bases, with 6 bases of the junction left unmatched. The CDR3 sequence is 15 residues long. Germline-derived CDR1 and CDR2 are SGHTA and FQGTGA. CDR3 protein: CASSSGQGVGETQYF. DNA of the CDR3: TGTGCCAGCAGCTCCGGACAGGGGGTAGGAGAGACCCAGTACTTC.

The V gene is TRBV4-3, the J gene TRBJ1-2, with no clear D. The CDR3 is made up of 17 amino acids. With 0 bases removed from V and 8 bases from J, the gap between germline ends came to 22 bases. CDR1 and CDR2 (germline): LGHNA, YSLEER. The CDR3 reads CASSQDLFDWSGAGYTF. The DNA for the CDR3 is TGCGCCAGCAGCCAAGATTTATTCGATTGGTCGGGCGCAGGCTACACCTTC.

This clone was seen only a few times. The rearrangement links TRBV9 to TRBJ1-5; D call uncertain. Between the trimmed V and J ends, which lost 4 bases and 4 bases, there was a span of 18 bases. There are 16 residues in the CDR3. The V gene's germline CDR1 is SGDLS and CDR2 YYNGEE. This chain's CDR3 is CASSPGVGIANQPQHF. For the CDR3, the DNA is TGTGCCAGCAGCCCCGGGGTAGGGATCGCGAATCAGCCCCAGCATTTT.

The chain uses TRBV5-8 and TRBJ2-7; 8 positions agree with TRBD2. The CDR3 contains 15 residues. With 1 base clipped from V and 3 bases from J, the junction kept 6 bases outside the gene matches. Per germline, CDR1 SGHTS and CDR2 YDEGEE. The CDR3 DNA is TGTGCCAGCAGCTTGAGCGGGGGTTACCTCTACGAGCAGTACTTC. Translated: CASSLSGGYLYEQYF.

As regards this clone: This CDR3 is also generated by other DNA sequences in the sample. This CDR3 reads CASSLLRGRTDTQYF. The CDR3 DNA reads TGTGCCAGCAGCTTACTACGGGGGCGCACAGATACGCAGTATTTT. V and J are TRBV7-8 and TRBJ2-3, with D perhaps TRBD1 or TRBD2 (6 bases each). Germline lookup yields CDR1 SGHVS and CDR2 FQNEAQ. The CDR3 spans 15 residues. The V gene lost 2 bases and the J gene lost 1 base, with 10 bases spanning the gap.

The chain combines TRBV7-3 with TRBJ2-1; 8 bases align to TRBD2. V was clipped by 4 bases and J by 5 bases; unmatched bases: 7. The CDR3 contains 15 residues. Per germline, CDR1 SGHTA and CDR2 FQGTGA. CDR3 in amino acids: CASSSRTSSHNEQFF. DNA for the CDR3: TGTGCCAGCAGCTCCCGGACTAGCTCGCACAATGAGCAGTTCTTC.

The V gene is TRBV19, the J gene TRBJ1-2, with TRBD1 identical over 8 bases. Germline-derived CDR1 and CDR2 are LNHDA and SQIVND (reference sequence). The trim removed 7 bases at V and 5 bases at J, leaving 6 bases unmatched. This CDR3 has 13 residues. CDR3 residues: CASTVDRGYGYTF. In DNA, the CDR3 is TGTGCCAGTACCGTCGACAGGGGATATGGCTACACCTTC.

The chain employs TRBV6-2 or TRBV6-3 and TRBJ2-5; no clear D. Germline CDR1 and CDR2: MNHEY and SVGEGT. The CDR3 extends over 12 amino acids. The germline V and J ends were trimmed by 2 bases and 5 bases, with 6 bases remaining between them. The CDR3 DNA is TGTGCCAGCAGTTACAGGGCCGAGACCCAGTACTTC. This translates into CASSYRAETQYF.

The chain is built from TRBV6-5 and TRBJ1-2, with TRBD1 matching over 7 bases. The germline gives CDR1 MNHEY, CDR2 SVGAGI. The CDR3 has 15 residues. With 5 bases clipped from V and 4 bases from J, the junction kept 10 bases outside the gene matches. CDR3 sequence: CASSTPRQGGYGYTF. As DNA, the CDR3 is TGTGCCAGCAGTACACCCAGGCAGGGGGGCTATGGCTACACCTTC.

This sequence joins TRBV7-9 and TRBJ1-4; D uncertain. The CDR3 totals 13 residues. The V gene's germline CDR1 is SEHNR and CDR2 FQNEAQ (reference sequence). V gave up 1 base and J gave up 8 bases, with 8 bases separating them. Here the CDR3 reads CASSLGQGEKLFF. The CDR3 DNA follows: TGTGCCAGCAGCTTAGGTCAAGGGGAAAAACTGTTTTTT. The full variable domain, completed using reference TRBV7-9 and TRBJ1-4, is DTGVSQNPRHKITKRGQNVTFRCDPISEHNRLYWYRQTLGQGPEFLTYFQNEAQLEKSRLLSDRFSAERPKGSFSTLEIQRTEQGDSAMYLCASSLGQGEKLFFGSGTQLSVL.

V is TRBV11-2 and J is TRBJ1-1, with D unresolved. From germline, CDR1 is SGHAT and CDR2 FQNNGV. The CDR3 runs 15 residues. V was clipped by 0 bases and J by 0 bases, with 8 bases between them. CDR3 region: CASSLDPAMNTEAFF. CDR3 DNA sequence: TGTGCCAGCAGCTTAGATCCTGCTATGAACACTGAAGCTTTCTTT.

This clone was recorded once. This chain uses TRBV15 with TRBJ2-6; D not certain. V was pared by 5 bases and J by 0 bases, with 8 bases between. The CDR3 is 15 amino acids. The V gene's germline CDR1 is LNHNV and CDR2 YYDKDF (reference sequence). Here the CDR3 DNA reads TGTGCCACCAGCCGGCCTGACTCTGGGGCCAACGTCCTGACTTTC. Translated: CATSRPDSGANVLTF.

V is TRBV7-3 and J is TRBJ2-3, with D uncertain. CDR3 size: 15 residues. CDR1 is SGHTA and CDR2 is FQGTGA in the germline V gene. With 3 bases removed from V and 6 bases from J, the gap between germline ends came to 16 bases. The chain's CDR3 is CASSFGRGVQDTQYF. The DNA for the CDR3 is TGTGCCAGCAGCTTTGGGCGTGGGGTCCAGGATACGCAGTATTTT.

The chain recombines TRBV7-3 with TRBJ2-3; TRBD1 matches 7 bases. V was clipped by 3 bases and J by 3 bases; unmatched bases: 6. The length of the CDR3 is 15 residues. The germline V gene encodes CDR1 SGHTA and CDR2 FQGTGA. CDR3 sequence: CASSFTGTVTDTQYF. The DNA of the CDR3 is TGTGCCAGCAGCTTTACCGGGACAGTGACAGATACGCAGTATTTT. The whole variable domain, remainder taken from reference TRBV7-3 and TRBJ2-3, is GAGVSQTPSNKVTEKGKYVELRCDPISGHTALYWYRQSLGQGPEFLIYFQGTGAADDSGLPNDRFFAVRPEGSVSTLKIQRTERGDSAVYLCASSFTGTVTDTQYFGPGTRLTVL.

This clone was recorded once. V and J are TRBV5-1 and TRBJ1-4; D remains ambiguous. The V end was cut by 4 bases, the J end by 0 bases, with 10 bases between. The CDR3 loop spans 15 amino acids. Germline V CDR1 and CDR2: SGHRS, YFSETQ. This CDR3 is CASSPGSTTNEKLFF. The DNA for the CDR3 is TGCGCCAGCAGCCCCGGCAGCACAACTAATGAAAAACTGTTTTTT.

This chain uses TRBV6-1 with TRBJ2-1, with 13 bases aligning to TRBD2. V was clipped by 1 base and J by 9 bases; unmatched bases: 9. The CDR3 is 17 residues long. Germline CDR1 is MNHNS and CDR2 is SASEGT. CDR3 protein: CASSEGMTSGRSVEQFF. The CDR3 DNA reads TGTGCCAGCAGTGAAGGGATGACTAGCGGGAGGTCGGTTGAGCAGTTCTTC.

This clone came up once. The junction departs from the called germline gene at one end, perhaps through a read error. The chain has TRBV11-1 and TRBJ1-2; tentative D call: TRBD1 (5 bases). CDR1 and CDR2 (germline): SGHAT, FQDESV (reference sequence). The CDR3 sequence is 14 residues long. The CDR3 here is CASSLGGFRINLSF. CDR3 bases: TGTGCCAGCAGCCTTGGGGGATTCAGGATCAATCTTTCCTTC.

About this clone itself: Germline is not matched at one junction end, which may reflect a read error. CDR3 amino acids: CASSYSNQPQHF. CDR3 in DNA: TGTGCCAGTAGTTATAGCAATCAGCCCCAGCATTTT. The gene calls are TRBV27 and TRBJ1-5; no reliable D call. Per germline, CDR1 MNHEY and CDR2 SMNVEV (reference sequence). The CDR3 totals 12 residues.

This clone appeared a single time. The chain employs TRBV5-1 and TRBJ1-1; D perhaps matches TRBD1 (5 bases). This CDR3 is 14 amino acids long. Germline assignment: CDR1 SGHRS and CDR2 YFSETQ. Trimming cost V 3 bases and J 4 bases, with 13 bases left between them. The CDR3 loop reads CASSSLRGGTEAFF. The CDR3 DNA sequence: TGCGCCAGCAGCTCCCTCCGTGGGGGCACTGAAGCTTTCTTT. The full variable domain, completed using reference TRBV5-1 and TRBJ1-1, is KAGVTQTPRYLIKTRGQQVTLSCSPISGHRSVSWYQQTPGQGLQFLFEYFSETQRNKGNFPGRFSGRQFSNSRSEMNVSTLELGDSALYLCASSSLRGGTEAFFGQGTRLTVV.

The rearrangement links TRBV30 to TRBJ1-2, with D unresolved. V lost 1 base to trimming and J lost 4 bases, with 7 bases between them. Germline V gene sequence: CDR1 GTSNPN, CDR2 SVGIG (reference sequence). CDR3 size: 12 residues. In DNA form, the CDR3 reads TGTGCCTGGAGTGCCGGGTCCTATGGCTACACCTTC. Translating gives CAWSAGSYGYTF.